These T cell receptor beta chains were read from a single sample in a study of OX40 agonist ivuxolimab in advanced cancers. Produced via immunoSEQ multiplex PCR; TCRdb's table is partial and in-frame only. Of around 60,000 clones in the sample, roughly 80% were seen once. The source was CD4+ or CD8+ T cells sorted from blood, collected in a trial of the OX40 agonist ivuxolimab. These receptor sequences come from an adult with an advanced solid tumor such as melanoma, head and neck, liver or kidney cancer. The CDR3 runs from the conserved cysteine through the conserved F or W. Fields, in order: CDR3 DNA, CDR3 protein, D gene, V gene, J gene, clone size. A D gene is named only where the DNA matches it firmly. Not every row has a clone size; where given, it reads once, few, many or a size class.

TGTGCCAGCCGTATCACAGATACGCAGTATTTT,CASRITDTQYF,NA,TRBV2,TRBJ2-3,once
TGTGCCAGCAGCGTAAACAGGAATAGCAATCAGCCCCAGCATTTT,CASSVNRNSNQPQHF,NA,TRBV9,TRBJ1-5,NA
TGCAGCGTTGGCGGGACAGGGGGGATCTACGAGCAGTACTTC,CSVGGTGGIYEQYF,TRBD1,TRBV29-1,TRBJ2-7,NA
TGTGCCAGCAGCTTGGAGACAGCGGGGGGCCAAGAGACCCAGTACTTC,CASSLETAGGQETQYF,TRBD2,TRBV5-4,TRBJ2-5,NA
TGTGCCAGTAACGATCCCCTCCATAATGAAAAACTGTTTTTT,CASNDPLHNEKLFF,NA,TRBV19,TRBJ1-4,NA
TGTGCCTGGACCACGGGGGGCAATCAGCCCCAGCATTTT,CAWTTGGNQPQHF,NA,TRBV30,TRBJ1-5,few
TGCGCCAGCAGCGGGAATCAGGGCTTGGGCTATGGCTACACCTTC,CASSGNQGLGYGYTF,NA,TRBV5-1,TRBJ1-2,NA
TGTGCCATCTCTCCAGACAGGTGGACTACCGGGGAGCTGTTTTTT,CAISPDRWTTGELFF,NA,TRBV10-3,TRBJ2-2,NA
TGTGCCAGCAGCGTAGGAGGGCCGGGGACCTTAGCGGGCCTGAACACAGATACGCAGTATTTT,CASSVGGPGTLAGLNTDTQYF,TRBD2,TRBV9,TRBJ2-3,NA
TGTGCCAGTCAAAGGACGGGCAGCTATGGCTACACCTTC,CASQRTGSYGYTF,NA,TRBV19,TRBJ1-2,NA
TGCAGTGCTAGTAGGGACCATGAGCAGTTCTTC,CSASRDHEQFF,NA,TRBV20-1,TRBJ2-1,NA
TGTGCCAGTAGTATACCAGTCCGGAACACTGAAGCTTTCTTT,CASSIPVRNTEAFF,NA,TRBV19,TRBJ1-1,NA
TGCGCCAGCAGGGAGAGCAGGGGACTCACAGATACGCAGTATTTT,CASRESRGLTDTQYF,NA,TRBV10-2,TRBJ2-3,NA
TGTGCCAGCAGTGGGGGAAACACTGAAGCTTTCTTT,CASSGGNTEAFF,NA,TRBV6-5,TRBJ1-1,NA
TGTGCCAGCAGCGTAGGGTCTAGCGGGTTGACAGATACGCAGTATTTT,CASSVGSSGLTDTQYF,TRBD2,TRBV9,TRBJ2-3,NA
TGTGCCAGCACCGGCCCCGGGACTGAAGCTTTCTTT,CASTGPGTEAFF,NA,TRBV25-1,TRBJ1-1,NA
TGTGCCAGCGTAGGACAGGGGGTCCCTAACTATGGCTACACCTTC,CASVGQGVPNYGYTF,TRBD1,TRBV6-6,TRBJ1-2,NA
TGTGCCAGCACCCCATTGGGCATCCAATCTGGGCGCTACACCTTC,CASTPLGIQSGRYTF,NA,TRBV27,TRBJ1-2,NA
TGTGCCAGCAGCTTAGCACTAGCGGGGGGAACTTACCAAGAGACCCAGTACTTC,CASSLALAGGTYQETQYF,TRBD2,TRBV7-8,TRBJ2-5,few
TGTGCCATCAATATGAGGGGGGTAGGCACCGGGGAGCTGTTTTTT,CAINMRGVGTGELFF,NA,TRBV10-3,TRBJ2-2,NA
TGTGCCAGCTCACTGCGACCCGACGGGGAGCTGTTTTTT,CASSLRPDGELFF,NA,TRBV18,TRBJ2-2,NA
TGTGCCAGCAGTCCCCGGACAGGGGTTACCTACGAGCAGTACTTC,CASSPRTGVTYEQYF,TRBD1,TRBV6-5,TRBJ2-7,once
TGTGCCAGCAGTGAATGGGTCAATGAGCAGTTCTTC,CASSEWVNEQFF,NA,TRBV25-1,TRBJ2-1,NA
TGTGCCAGCAGCCGCGCCGGACAGAGACTGTTTTTT,CASSRAGQRLFF,NA,TRBV7-9,TRBJ1-4,NA
TGTGCCAGCAGCCCGGGACTAGCGGGGGGCACAGATACGCAGTATTTT,CASSPGLAGGTDTQYF,TRBD2,TRBV11-2,TRBJ2-3,NA
TGTGCCAGCGCCCCCAGCAGGGGCCATGAGACCCAGTACTTC,CASAPSRGHETQYF,NA,TRBV11-3,TRBJ2-5,NA
TGCAGCGTGGAATTAGGACAGTATGGCTACACCTTC,CSVELGQYGYTF,NA,TRBV29-1,TRBJ1-2,NA
TGTGCCAGCAGCGTAGAAGGGGTGGGTAATTCACCCCTCCACTTT,CASSVEGVGNSPLHF,NA,TRBV9,TRBJ1-6,NA
TGTGCCAGCAGCTTGCCGACTAGCGGGGCTGGAGAGACCCAGTACTTC,CASSLPTSGAGETQYF,TRBD2,TRBV5-4,TRBJ2-5,NA
TGCAGCGTTAAGGAGGGTCACACCTTC,CSVKEGHTF,NA,TRBV29-1,TRBJ1-2,NA
TGTGCCAGTAGTTTAGAGGGTGACAGGGCTGAAGCTTTCTTT,CASSLEGDRAEAFF,TRBD1,TRBV19,TRBJ1-1,few
TGTGCCAGCAGAAACCCGAAATTCGGGGGCTACACCTTC,CASRNPKFGGYTF,NA,TRBV2,TRBJ1-2,NA
TGTGCCAGCAGCCCAGACACAGCCCCGGGTGAAAAACTGTTTTTT,CASSPDTAPGEKLFF,NA,TRBV7-2,TRBJ1-4,NA
TGCGCCAGCAGCTTAAGCAGGGGCCGGGGGAGCACTGAAGCTTTCTTT,CASSLSRGRGSTEAFF,NA,TRBV5-1,TRBJ1-1,NA
TGTGCCAGTAGTATGGTGCTTTATGGCTACACCTTC,CASSMVLYGYTF,NA,TRBV19,TRBJ1-2,once